A selection of T cell receptor beta chains follows, all from one sample in a study of blood T cell repertoires in COVID-19. Using immunoSEQ multiplex PCR, the repertoire was profiled, and TCRdb retains in-frame clones only, with some absent. The table includes 200,000 to 300,000 clones, approximately 87% detected once. Material: peripheral blood. The origin of the receptors is a human donor in a cohort sampled during active COVID-19. CDR3s include the opening cysteine and the closing phenylalanine or tryptophan. Only some rows state a clone size, as once, few, many or a class for expanded clones.

len | abundance | v_gene | CDR3aa
18 | NA | TRBV28 | CASSLPSGRGGSYNEQFF
15 | NA | TRBV7-3 | CASSADRVGTDTQYF
15 | NA | TRBV4-2 | CASSPPGQGIYGYTF
16 | NA | TRBV27 | CASSLTAGVRLDTQYF
12 | NA | TRBV18 | CASSPLEETQYF
15 | NA | TRBV4-3 | CASSQGDRAGDTQYF
16 | few | TRBV2 | CASKGWQRGGPETQYF
15 | NA | TRBV5-1 | CASSLGTGVGETQYF
12 | few | TRBV29-1 | CSAGGGNEKLFF
14 | NA | TRBV11-2 | CASSYPGKHNEQFF
16 | NA | TRBV19 | CASIPEAGVMNTEAFF
19 | NA | TRBV5-1 | CASSYRGLAGDPSTDTQYF
13 | NA | TRBV9 | CASSPQLVTEQFF
14 | NA | TRBV5-1 | CASSLEGLGETQYF
16 | NA | TRBV6-5 | CASSYQSTTLNTEAFF
14 | NA | TRBV6-6 | CASSRTSGNYEQYF
15 | few | TRBV7-2 | CASSPNRGSNQPQHF